A selection of T cell receptor beta chains follows, all from one sample in a study of OX40 agonist ivuxolimab in advanced cancers. Measured with immunoSEQ multiplex PCR; TCRdb has only the in-frame clones, and not every one. The table has 55,000 to 80,000 clones, around 81% seen once; the top ten hold 0.95% to 1.1%. The sample consisted of CD4+ or CD8+ T cells sorted from blood, taken in a trial of the OX40 agonist ivuxolimab. The receptors here all came from an adult with an advanced solid tumor such as melanoma, head and neck, liver or kidney cancer. Each CDR3 is given with its conserved first and last residue. Clone size appears in some rows only: once, few, many, or a class for an expanded clone.

clone_size | j_call | v_call | cdr3_aa
- | TRBJ1-5 | TRBV7-2 | CASGGGGRSQPQHF
- | TRBJ2-1 | TRBV11-3 | CASSLGLAGDNEQFF
- | TRBJ2-3 | TRBV5-1 | CASSSGTGLDYTQYF
- | TRBJ2-1 | TRBV4-2 | CASSQDHSGGVGNEQFF
- | TRBJ1-1 | TRBV9 | CASSVDPRAEAFF
- | TRBJ1-2 | TRBV7-2 | CASSFPTSEIANYGYTF
once | TRBJ1-2 | TRBV6-5 | CASSYSRGLGYTF
- | TRBJ1-2 | TRBV7-2 | CASSPKDRGDNYGYTF
- | TRBJ2-1 | TRBV30 | CAWSGSQIYNEQFF
few | TRBJ1-1 | TRBV4-1 | CASSQEGTVNTEAFF
- | TRBJ1-2 | TRBV28 | CASSQTGGYGYTF
- | TRBJ2-5 | TRBV15 | CATSSPAHGIQYF
- | TRBJ2-1 | TRBV28 | CASSLGTGGQFF
few | TRBJ2-1 | TRBV7-8 | CASSSLAVSSNEQFF
- | TRBJ2-3 | TRBV5-4 | CASSSFSTDTQYF
- | TRBJ1-5 | TRBV4-1 | CASSLIGTAHQPQHF
few | TRBJ1-4 | TRBV7-6 | CASRPSLVRGEKLFF
- | TRBJ1-6 | TRBV6-6 | CASSYSMQGNSPLHF
- | TRBJ1-2 | TRBV10-3 | CAISESRKSDYGYTF
- | TRBJ2-5 | TRBV5-5 | CASSLGPWETQYF
- | TRBJ1-3 | TRBV4-2 | CASSQVRPAFGRGNTIYF
- | TRBJ2-5 | TRBV7-2 | CASSFQVGETQYF
- | TRBJ2-1 | TRBV4-1 | CASSLLAGAPLPLNEQFF
once | TRBJ2-2 | TRBV11-2 | CASSLVAGRNTGELFF
- | TRBJ1-5 | TRBV30 | CAWGSRDGNQPQHF
few | TRBJ2-1 | TRBV7-9 | CASSFNGQPGHEQFF
few | TRBJ1-1 | TRBV5-6 | CASSLGHTSSTFF
- | TRBJ1-5 | TRBV6-1 | CASRNRGHQPQHF
- | TRBJ2-7 | TRBV4-1 | CASSQEAGQGSYEQYF
- | TRBJ1-1 | TRBV4-1 | CASSQGLRGGRTEAFF
- | TRBJ1-2 | TRBV18 | CASSPDREYGYTF
- | TRBJ2-7 | TRBV7-2 | CASSLVEGDRGSSYEQYF
- | TRBJ2-3 | TRBV21-1 | CAAEQGGGLGDTQYF
- | TRBJ1-2 | TRBV29-1 | CSVAPLGSSNYGYTF
- | TRBJ1-4 | TRBV30 | CAWNKGGGLFVKLFF
- | TRBJ1-2 | TRBV5-4 | CASSLDVPSTYGYTF
- | TRBJ1-2 | TRBV9 | CASSVDRGVYGYTF
once | TRBJ2-3 | TRBV5-4 | CASSLSTDTQYF
many | TRBJ1-6 | TRBV29-1 | CSVADSVNNSPLHF
- | TRBJ1-2 | TRBV5-6 | CASSVGPGYTF
- | TRBJ2-6 | TRBV5-6 | CASSLKMGGANVLTF
- | TRBJ2-1 | TRBV21-1 | CASSPRKFPYNEQFF
- | TRBJ1-5 | TRBV5-6 | CASSTGAGGNQPQHF